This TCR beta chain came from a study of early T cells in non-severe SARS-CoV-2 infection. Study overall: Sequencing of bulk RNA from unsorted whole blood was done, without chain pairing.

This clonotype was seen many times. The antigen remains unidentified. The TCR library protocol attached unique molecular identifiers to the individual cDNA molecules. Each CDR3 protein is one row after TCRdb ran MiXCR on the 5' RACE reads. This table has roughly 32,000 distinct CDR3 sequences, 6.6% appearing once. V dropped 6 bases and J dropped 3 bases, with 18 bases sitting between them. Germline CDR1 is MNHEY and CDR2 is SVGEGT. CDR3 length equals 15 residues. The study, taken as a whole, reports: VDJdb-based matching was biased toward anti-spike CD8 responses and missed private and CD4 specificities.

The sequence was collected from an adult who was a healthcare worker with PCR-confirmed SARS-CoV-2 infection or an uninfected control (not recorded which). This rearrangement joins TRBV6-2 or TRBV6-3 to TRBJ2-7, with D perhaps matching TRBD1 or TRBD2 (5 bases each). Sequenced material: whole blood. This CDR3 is CASSHRGRGNYEQYF. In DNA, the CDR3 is TGTGCCAGCAGCCACCGGGGACGCGGCAACTACGAGCAGTACTTC.